The sequence of this T cell receptor (beta chain) was determined in a study of control samples from healthy donors and cancer patients. The assay was immunoSEQ multiplex PCR, and TCRdb's table has in-frame clones only and misses some. The table includes 150,000 to 200,000 clones, roughly nine tenths detected once. Germline CDR1 is MDHEN and CDR2 is SYDVKM. There are 14 residues in the CDR3. V was shortened by 3 bases and J by 1 base, with 9 bases between the two germline ends. The rearrangement joins TRBV28 to TRBJ1-1; D is ambiguous. What was sequenced was blood. The receptor comes from a man aged 25 to 40 in good health. The CDR3 DNA sequence: TGTGCCAGCAGTTTTCACAGAGGGAACACTGAAGCTTTCTTT. It translates to CASSFHRGNTEAFF.